This T cell receptor (beta chain) was sequenced for a study of T cells expressing NK-cell markers (dated by TCRdb to between 2020 and 2021). General notes on the study: In sorted CD3+CD56+NKG2C+, CD3+CD56+NKG2C- and CD3+CD56-NKG2C+ T-cell subsets from about eight donors, TCR beta-chain repertoires were profiled. Among the eight sequenced donors, only one was HCMV-seronegative, while the other seven were HCMV-seropositive. Randomly selected healthy volunteers, three men and five women, were used as the eight sequenced donors. Sequencing of the libraries produced 2 x 150 bp reads on Illumina HiSeq 2000/2500, MiSeq or NextSeq. What the research found in general, with its limitations: In five to seven donors, the dominant CD3+CD56+NKG2C+ clonotypes were found to rank among the top 10 CD8+ clonotypes and to make up about 1.0-7.5% of CD8+ T cells. Whether the expanded NKG2C-expressing T cell clones were specific for HCMV antigens was left unclear. Those dominant clonotypes were again the most abundant among CD3+CD56-NKG2C+ cells in a handful of donors, at about 28.3-65%.

A commercial ELISA kit detecting HCMV-specific IgG in serum was used to determine HCMV serostatus. Peripheral blood mononuclear cells were isolated from blood by Ficoll density gradient centrifugation. From the germline V gene (reference sequence), CDR1 is DFQATT and CDR2 is SNEGSKA. The CDR3 holds 15 amino acids from the cysteine to the phenylalanine. DNA was not recorded. Worth noting for this clonotype: Its binding antigen is unknown.

These reads were obtained on an Illumina HiSeq 2000. TCR beta cDNA libraries were prepared using 5'RACE template switching, which introduced a universal primer site and unique molecular identifiers. cDNA synthesis was primed from the TCR beta constant segment, followed by two successive PCR amplification steps. The original methods were these. Reads were demultiplexed and grouped by UMI with MIGEC, and clonotypes were assembled and quantified with MiTCR. To exclude erroneous sequences, any TCR cDNA sequence not supported by at least two reads was discarded. Downstream repertoire analysis used the tcR package, and clonotypes were matched across fractions by CDR3 nucleotide sequence plus V segment. VDJmatch was used to annotate antigen specificity against VDJdb, with one amino acid substitution in CDR3 permitted. TCRdb reprocessed the raw reads; every CDR3 protein sequence is a single record, and DNA is not supplied. TCRdb assigned the V and J calls; the authors' analysis was not used. This specimen's table enumerates about 460,000 distinct CDR3 sequences. Jointly, the top ten make up more than 1.4% of the sample.

The TCR comes from a woman aged 45-65 years in good health. Donor details come from another sample of the same person, matched by shared clones. Material: blood T cells: a sorted CD56 or NKG2C T cell subset, CD4+ or CD8+ T cells, or bulk PBMC T cells (not recorded which). The chain joins TRBV20-1 to TRBJ2-3; as DNA is missing, the TRBD1 call by TCRdb cannot be tested. The CDR3 region has the sequence CSAIRTRGLTDTQYF.